One T cell receptor beta chain is described in this entry. Its antigen is still unknown. Base quality data are lacking; no much larger clone is found one base away. The immunoSEQ Assay, a bias-controlled multiplex PCR, was used to amplify TCRbeta CDR3 regions from genomic DNA. Turning to the authors' computational methods: The number of nucleated cells in each sample was estimated by amplification of reference gene primers within the assay. To quantify the absolute abundance of each unique TCRbeta CDR3 rearrangement, sequence reads were collapsed and filtered. For each sample, productive Simpson clonality was calculated by taking the square root of Simpson's diversity index across productive rearrangements. The source is immuneACCESS, and TCRdb retained only in-frame sequences with V and J called. Part of the clones is not carried over; for the studies checked, unresolved V genes explain less than half of this, and the remainder is unexplained. Clone size and the V and J calls come from that table; the DNA yielded D and trimming. The table for this sample lists approximately 32,000 clones; 85% to 90% of them were counted only once. The ten largest make up 20% to 30% of the sample.

Trimming leaves V shorter by 0 bases and J shorter by 6 bases, with the junction holding 6 bases beyond the gene matches. The CDR3 runs 17 amino acids, cysteine and phenylalanine included. Kept here is only the CDR3 DNA, which spans 51 bases and is read in frame from base 1. The germline V gene sets CDR1 to SGDLS and CDR2 to YYNGEE. The collaborating institutions used their own protocols to collect whole blood in K2EDTA tubes. For TCRbeta analysis, collaborators shipped samples in one of three forms: frozen whole blood, isolated PBMCs, or DNA extracted from either of those sample types. The sample originates from a study of blood T cell repertoires in COVID-19 (dated by TCRdb to the early 2020s). With respect to the entire study: Collaborator samples came from the United States, Italy and Spain and covered acute and convalescent phases of COVID-19. The prospective study material was composed of cDNA or gDNA derived from T cells, B-cell-depleted T cells, or PBMCs. The dataset comprised deeply sampled blood TCRbeta repertoires from subjects exposed to, actively infected with, or recovered from COVID-19. The repertoires were released in a freely available public database intended as a resource for research on the immune response to SARS-CoV-2. Samples were obtained from the ongoing ImmuneRACE study (first 160 participants) and from 1,254 subjects provided by 6 global collaborators. Nearly every sample came with metadata listing a de-identified subject ID, COVID-19 status, age in years and sex. Where available, HLA class I and class II types were taken from metadata supplied by the sample provider and were not determined by assay-based typing. Study-wide conclusions, independent of this receptor: Clinical and demographic metadata were provided uncurated, with the amount varying by source and participant.

The V gene is TRBV9 and the J gene is TRBJ2-1; 13 of the junction bases match TRBD2. The sequence derives from a human donor in a cohort sampled during active COVID-19. The sequenced sample consisted of peripheral blood. The nucleotides are TGTGCCAGCAGCGTAGGGCCGGGACTAGCGGGGCTCAATGAGCAGTTCTTC. It translates to CASSVGPGLAGLNEQFF.